This record concerns one T cell receptor beta chain sequence. Assay: immunoSEQ multiplex PCR; the TCRdb copy retains only in-frame clones and omits some. The data hold tens of thousands of clones, with around 80% observed a single time. This record belongs to a study of blood T cell repertoires in COVID-19. Study in general: Spain, Italy and the United States supplied samples that represented acute and convalescent COVID-19. Sources were T cells, B-cell-depleted T cells, or PBMCs; the material itself was cDNA or gDNA.

CDR1 and CDR2 from the germline V gene are WSHSY and SAAADI. The CDR3 is made up of 16 amino acids. Trimming at V came to 5 bases and at J to 2 bases, leaving 8 bases not matched to a gene. Sequencing was done on a sample of peripheral blood. The chain has TRBV10-2 and TRBJ2-2; 7 bases are a match to TRBD1. The receptor's source is a woman older than 75 with acute or convalescent COVID-19. The CDR3 region has the DNA TGCGCCAGCAGTCTAAGACAGGGTAGAAACACCGGGGAGCTGTTTTTT. Its protein product is CASSLRQGRNTGELFF.